This T cell receptor (beta chain) was captured in a study of radiotherapy plus CTLA-4 blockade in lung cancer. At the level of the study: Disease control was present in 31% of patients, and objective responses in approximately 20%.

The table came from immunoSEQ multiplex PCR; TCRdb's copy has only in-frame clones and leaves some out. The sample lists 45,000 to 60,000 clones, about 81% occurring once. Worth noting for this clone: Its antigen is not known.

The CDR3 spans 13 residues. The ends were cut back, 7 bases at V and 0 bases at J, with 10 bases in the middle. Germline V gene data show CDR1 as LNHDA and CDR2 as SQIVND (reference sequence). Regarding the study as a whole: Blood TCR clones of tumor origin expanded after radiotherapy plus ipilimumab. The authors reported that early blood T cell clone dynamics, with interferon-beta, best predicted response.

The TCR comes from a human donor with non-small cell lung cancer who had stable disease on radiotherapy plus ipilimumab. The genes are TRBV19 and TRBJ2-7; D is possibly TRBD2 (6 bases). Here the sequenced sample was peripheral blood, taken from a patient treated with radiotherapy plus ipilimumab. The CDR3 nucleotides read TGTGCCAGTACTGGCGGGAACTCCTACGAGCAGTACTTC. As protein: CASTGGNSYEQYF.